The source of this T cell receptor (beta chain) is a study of blood T cell repertoires in COVID-19. Study-level information: Collection of acute and convalescent COVID-19 samples took place in the United States, Italy and Spain.

The CDR3 covers 15 residues. V gave up 5 bases and J gave up 11 bases, with 19 bases separating them. Per the germline V gene, CDR1 is MNHEY and CDR2 is SVGEGT. In the study's own analysis: Reference gene primer amplification yielded estimated nucleated cell counts. TCRdb's copy holds only in-frame clones and misses some; the assay was immunoSEQ multiplex PCR. Clonal size and the V and J genes are those of that table, whereas D and trimming came from the DNA. The sample contains more than 45,000 clones, roughly 87% of which appear only once. This sequence originates from a woman aged 60 to 75 with acute or convalescent COVID-19. The chain recombines TRBV6-2 or TRBV6-3 with TRBJ1-6; D remains unclear. Sequences were obtained from peripheral blood. The CDR3 is CASSLGTSSLPPLHF. The CDR3 nucleotides are TGTGCCAGCAGTCTAGGCACCTCTTCACTTCCACCCCTCCACTTT.